This is a list of T cell receptor beta chains from one sample in a study of blood T cell repertoires in COVID-19. TCRdb keeps only in-frame clones here, not all; method: immunoSEQ multiplex PCR. The sample has approximately 200,000 clones; about 91% are singletons. Sequencing used peripheral blood. The receptors come from a woman younger than 45 with acute or convalescent COVID-19. Each CDR3 is given without its conserved first and last residue. Fields, in order: CDR3 protein, V gene, J gene, D gene. A D gene is named only where the DNA matches it firmly.

CDR3: ASSDKIGGELF; V: TRBV7-2; J: TRBJ2-2; D: NA
CDR3: ACLRGSNTEAF; V: TRBV28; J: TRBJ1-1; D: NA
CDR3: ATGGSGKYNEQF; V: TRBV6-5; J: TRBJ2-1; D: TRBD2
CDR3: SVGSITYEQY; V: TRBV29-1; J: TRBJ2-7; D: NA
CDR3: ASSRDSNGELF; V: TRBV5-1; J: TRBJ2-2; D: NA
CDR3: ASSLSFHANTGELF; V: TRBV28; J: TRBJ2-2; D: NA
CDR3: ASSRGTVYGYT; V: TRBV11-3; J: TRBJ1-2; D: TRBD1
CDR3: ASSLAQDSPLH; V: TRBV11-1; J: TRBJ1-6; D: NA
CDR3: ASSPGYEQY; V: TRBV4-2; J: TRBJ2-7; D: NA
CDR3: ASSNWGPYSYEQY; V: TRBV21-1; J: TRBJ2-7; D: NA
CDR3: ASNYRGQGYYGYT; V: TRBV28; J: TRBJ1-2; D: TRBD1
CDR3: ASSQEGPQPQH; V: TRBV4-2; J: TRBJ1-5; D: NA
CDR3: ASSDSGGTDTQY; V: TRBV6-4; J: TRBJ2-3; D: NA
CDR3: ASQGVSNQPQH; V: TRBV7-9; J: TRBJ1-5; D: TRBD1
CDR3: ASSPRDAFQETQY; V: TRBV19; J: TRBJ2-5; D: NA
CDR3: AWRMGLAGLKTQY; V: TRBV30; J: TRBJ2-5; D: TRBD2
CDR3: ATSAGGPNQPQH; V: TRBV24-1; J: TRBJ1-5; D: TRBD1
CDR3: ASSQDYGSLYGYT; V: TRBV4-1; J: TRBJ1-2; D: NA
CDR3: ASSQETSGNYEQY; V: TRBV3-1/TRBV3-2; J: TRBJ2-7; D: TRBD2
CDR3: ATSGLQGQGGETQY; V: TRBV24-1; J: TRBJ2-5; D: TRBD1
CDR3: ASSSRTGTNSPLH; V: TRBV27; J: TRBJ1-6; D: TRBD1
CDR3: ASTPGGGQPQH; V: TRBV27; J: TRBJ1-5; D: NA
CDR3: ASRRPPGAYQPQH; V: TRBV12-2; J: TRBJ1-5; D: NA
CDR3: ASSVEARYTGELF; V: TRBV9; J: TRBJ2-2; D: NA
CDR3: SVGEDYEQY; V: TRBV29-1; J: TRBJ2-7; D: NA
CDR3: ASSSRQGVYGYT; V: TRBV5-1; J: TRBJ1-2; D: TRBD1
CDR3: ASSPTSGGRADTQY; V: TRBV18; J: TRBJ2-3; D: TRBD2
CDR3: ASRADYLNEQF; V: TRBV2; J: TRBJ2-1; D: NA
CDR3: ASSFRRPEEKLF; V: TRBV5-1; J: TRBJ1-4; D: NA
CDR3: ASSPSGQGNQPQH; V: TRBV7-9; J: TRBJ1-5; D: TRBD1
CDR3: ATQGPYEQY; V: TRBV2; J: TRBJ2-7; D: NA
CDR3: ASSPGSATNEKLF; V: TRBV28; J: TRBJ1-4; D: NA
CDR3: ASSPGSGTSSTGELF; V: TRBV5-1; J: TRBJ2-2; D: NA
CDR3: ASRRDRVEQPQH; V: TRBV6-5; J: TRBJ1-5; D: TRBD1
CDR3: ASSLRPVEAQY; V: TRBV11-3; J: TRBJ2-5; D: NA
CDR3: ASSLSPDRSSGEQF; V: TRBV5-1; J: TRBJ2-1; D: NA
CDR3: ASSGAGLAGAETQY; V: TRBV28; J: TRBJ2-5; D: TRBD2
CDR3: ASSFWGTKIHYEQY; V: TRBV28; J: TRBJ2-7; D: TRBD2
CDR3: ASKRDRGRNTEAF; V: TRBV19; J: TRBJ1-1; D: TRBD1
CDR3: ASSFTSATNYEQY; V: TRBV7-2; J: TRBJ2-7; D: TRBD2
CDR3: ASSQTRQGRLF; V: TRBV3-1/TRBV3-2; J: TRBJ1-4; D: TRBD1
CDR3: ASSATGTGELF; V: TRBV6-4; J: TRBJ2-2; D: NA
CDR3: ASSGEGRTEAF; V: TRBV2; J: TRBJ1-1; D: NA
CDR3: ASSGGWASGRALSYNEQF; V: TRBV4-1; J: TRBJ2-1; D: TRBD2
CDR3: ASSPGGTQY; V: TRBV18; J: TRBJ2-5; D: NA
CDR3: ASSQGLASPQETQY; V: TRBV7-9; J: TRBJ2-5; D: TRBD2
CDR3: ASSWDRAYEQY; V: TRBV6-5; J: TRBJ2-7; D: TRBD1
CDR3: ASSLETGLNEKLF; V: TRBV5-1; J: TRBJ1-4; D: TRBD1
CDR3: ASSFEGAYNSPLH; V: TRBV27; J: TRBJ1-6; D: TRBD1
CDR3: ASSDPWQRRQF; V: TRBV5-6; J: TRBJ2-1; D: NA
CDR3: SASLLAGGPGTDTQY; V: TRBV20-1; J: TRBJ2-3; D: TRBD2
CDR3: ASSPVYPQGNTIY; V: TRBV2; J: TRBJ1-3; D: NA
CDR3: ASSMSTYEQY; V: TRBV6-2/TRBV6-3; J: TRBJ2-7; D: NA
CDR3: ASSRDRAAGSPLH; V: TRBV2; J: TRBJ1-6; D: TRBD1
CDR3: ASSLFSDEKLF; V: TRBV28; J: TRBJ1-4; D: NA